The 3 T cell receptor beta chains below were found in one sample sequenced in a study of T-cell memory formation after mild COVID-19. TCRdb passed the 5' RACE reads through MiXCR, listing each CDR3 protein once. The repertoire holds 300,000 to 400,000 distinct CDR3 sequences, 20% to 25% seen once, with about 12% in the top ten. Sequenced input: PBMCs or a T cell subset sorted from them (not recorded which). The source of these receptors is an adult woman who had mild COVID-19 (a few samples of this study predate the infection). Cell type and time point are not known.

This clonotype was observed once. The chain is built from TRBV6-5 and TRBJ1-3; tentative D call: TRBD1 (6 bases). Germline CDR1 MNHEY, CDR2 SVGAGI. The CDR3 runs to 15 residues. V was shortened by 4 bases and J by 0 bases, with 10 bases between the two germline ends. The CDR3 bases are TGTGCCAGCAGTTCTGACAGGAGCTCTGGAAACACCATATATTTT. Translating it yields CASSSDRSSGNTIYF.

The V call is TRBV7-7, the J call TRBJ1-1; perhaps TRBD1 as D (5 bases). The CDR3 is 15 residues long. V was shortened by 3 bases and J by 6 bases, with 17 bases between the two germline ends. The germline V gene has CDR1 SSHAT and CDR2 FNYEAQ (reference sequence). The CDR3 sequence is CASSFPSQGPPEAFF. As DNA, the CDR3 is TGTGCCAGCAGCTTCCCCTCGCAGGGCCCCCCTGAAGCTTTCTTT.

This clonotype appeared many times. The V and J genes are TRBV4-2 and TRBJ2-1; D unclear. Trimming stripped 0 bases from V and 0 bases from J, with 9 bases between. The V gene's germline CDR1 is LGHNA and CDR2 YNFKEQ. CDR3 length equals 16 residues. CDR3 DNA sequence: TGTGCCAGCAGCCAAGAGGGCAGCAGCTCCTACAATGAGCAGTTCTTC. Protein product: CASSQEGSSSYNEQFF.